One and the same sample provided the 24 T cell receptor beta chains below, sequenced in a study of patients and donors after allogeneic stem cell transplantation. TCRdb used MiXCR to reprocess the RT-PCR reads, holding one entry per CDR3 protein. The sample has some 880,000 distinct CDR3 sequences; roughly 18% are singletons. Sequenced sample: blood, either unsorted or a sorted T cell fraction (not recorded which). The receptors come from a human donor who was either an allogeneic HSCT recipient or a stem cell or donor lymphocyte infusion donor (not recorded which). It is not recorded whose cells these are; they may come from a transplant donor.

The sample holds a few counts of this clonotype. The germline gene is not matched at one end of the junction; a read error may be the cause. The chain carries TRBV7-7 and TRBJ2-5, with D tentatively TRBD1 (7 bases). Germline values: CDR1 SSHAT, CDR2 FNYEAQ (reference sequence). The CDR3 covers 14 residues. The CDR3 DNA reads TGTGCTAGCAGCCCGGGGGACAGCCAAGAGACCCAGTACTTC. Protein: CASSPGDSQETQYF. The full variable domain, its missing parts supplied by reference TRBV7-7 and TRBJ2-5, is GAGVSQSPRYKVTKRGQDVTLRCDPISSHATLYWYQQALGQGPEFLTYFNYEAQPDKSGLPSDRFSAERPEGSISTLTIQRTEQRDSAMYRCASSPGDSQETQYFGPGTRLLVL.

The chain links TRBV20-1 to TRBJ2-3; 9 nucleotides match TRBD1. CDR1 and CDR2 from the germline V gene are DFQATT and SNEGSKA (reference sequence). This CDR3 is 15 amino acids long. Trimming at V came to 4 bases and at J to 0 bases, leaving 5 bases not matched to a gene. The CDR3 nucleotides read TGCAGTGCTAAACAGGACAGGGGCAGCACAGATACGCAGTATTTT. Translated, it gives CSAKQDRGSTDTQYF.

This clonotype turned up a few times. V is TRBV7-9 and J is TRBJ2-2, with a weak D call TRBD1 (5 bases). Germline CDR1 SEHNR, CDR2 FQNEAQ (reference sequence). The CDR3 has 17 residues. V was clipped by 1 base and J by 1 base, with 13 bases between them. The CDR3 bases are TGTGCCAGCAGCTTAGACTCTGGCAGGGAGAACACCGGGGAGCTGTTTTTT. This translates into CASSLDSGRENTGELFF.

J is TRBJ2-3 and V is TRBV30; either TRBD1 or TRBD2 may fit D (6 bases each). V shed 1 base and J shed 0 bases, with 8 bases lying between them. CDR3 length: 14 amino acids. Germline-derived CDR1 and CDR2 are GTSNPN and SVGIG (reference sequence). The CDR3 sequence is CAWSGGTSTDTQYF. CDR3 DNA: TGTGCCTGGAGTGGCGGGACAAGCACAGATACGCAGTATTTT.

This clonotype was seen just once. The V gene is TRBV20-1, the J gene TRBJ2-3; 12 bases fit TRBD2. After removal of 5 bases from V and 4 bases from J, the junction contained 7 bases not matched to a gene. CDR1 DFQATT and CDR2 SNEGSKA come from the germline V gene (reference sequence). The CDR3 extends over 15 amino acids. CDR3 sequence reads: CSAGWTSGTSDTQYF. The CDR3 coding sequence is TGCAGTGCTGGCTGGACTAGCGGGACGTCAGATACGCAGTATTTT.

The rearrangement links TRBV12-3 or TRBV12-4 to TRBJ2-4; 12 bases are shared with TRBD2. Trimming took 6 bases from V and 8 from J; bases not matched to a gene: 11. This CDR3 spans 16 amino acids. For the CDR3, the DNA is TGTGCCAGCAGCCTGACTAGCGGGAGTCCCCTGGACATTCAGTACTTC. Translation gives CASSLTSGSPLDIQYF.

This clonotype was counted between two and nine times. This chain links TRBV20-1 with TRBJ2-2; no definite D call. CDR1 DFQATT and CDR2 SNEGSKA come from the germline V gene (reference sequence). Trimming shortened V by 1 base and J by 0 bases, and 12 bases separated the two germline ends. CDR3 size: 16 residues. CDR3 nucleotide sequence: TGCAGTGCTAGAGTTCTGGAGTTCGCGAACACCGGGGAGCTGTTTTTT. As protein: CSARVLEFANTGELFF.

In this sample, this clonotype turned up a few times. V is TRBV20-1 and J is TRBJ2-7, with 8 bases identical to TRBD2. The length of the CDR3 is 16 residues. The germline V gene encodes CDR1 DFQATT and CDR2 SNEGSKA (reference sequence). Trimming took 4 bases from V and 4 from J; bases not matched to a gene: 15. The CDR3 bases are TGCAGTGCTATTAACGGTGGTAGCGGGAATGGGTACGAGCAGTACTTC. It translates to CSAINGGSGNGYEQYF.

Only a few counts were recorded for this clonotype. The rearrangement links TRBV11-2 to TRBJ2-1; 8 nucleotides match TRBD2. The ends lost 4 bases at V and 0 bases at J; junction bases unmatched: 11. The CDR3 is 18 residues long. Germline CDR1 SGHAT, CDR2 FQNNGV. This CDR3 is CASSYASGSMGSYNEQFF. CDR3 coding DNA: TGTGCCAGCAGCTATGCCAGCGGGAGTATGGGCTCCTACAATGAGCAGTTCTTC.

This clonotype was counted only a few times. The rearrangement joins TRBV12-3 or TRBV12-4 to TRBJ2-7; D is tentatively TRBD1 or TRBD2 (5 bases each). The CDR3 is 14 amino acids. V lost 6 bases, J lost 3 bases, and 15 bases lay in between. CDR3 in DNA: TGTGCCAGCAGGGGGGATTCTGGGGACTACGAGCAGTACTTC. Translating it yields CASRGDSGDYEQYF.

The chain links TRBV4-3 to TRBJ1-5, with D uncertain. Trimming pared 0 bases from V and 8 bases from J, leaving 14 bases between. This CDR3 has 15 residues. Germline CDR1 and CDR2: LGHNA and YSLEER. The CDR3 spells CASSQEGSDTEPQHF. The CDR3 nucleotides read TGCGCCAGCAGCCAAGAGGGATCCGACACTGAGCCCCAGCATTTT.

This sequence joins TRBV6-2 or TRBV6-3 and TRBJ2-5; D gene uncertain. Germline loops: CDR1 MNHEY, CDR2 SVGEGT. The CDR3 is 15 residues long. Trimming removed 7 bases from V and 3 bases from J, with 18 bases in between. DNA of the CDR3: TGTGCCAGCACCTCCCTCGGGCTGAAGAAAGAGACCCAGTACTTC. It is translated as CASTSLGLKKETQYF.

CDR3 nucleotides: TGCAGCGTTGACACACGGGGGGAAAATGGCTACACCTTC. Protein product: CSVDTRGENGYTF. The chain recombines TRBV29-1 with TRBJ1-2, with D possibly matching TRBD1 (5 bases). V was cut by 3 bases and J by 6 bases, with 14 bases left in between. The CDR3 runs to 13 residues. Per germline, CDR1 SQVTM and CDR2 ANQGSEA.

This clonotype has just a few counts. This chain connects TRBV7-2 to TRBJ2-1, with D possibly matching TRBD2 (7 bases). Trimming took 2 bases from V and 2 from J, leaving 13 bases between them. This CDR3 has 16 amino acids. Germline values: CDR1 SGHTA, CDR2 FQGNSA. Written as DNA, the CDR3 is TGTGCCAGCAGCTTATTTGGGGGGGCCCCCTACAATGAGCAGTTCTTC. Residues: CASSLFGGAPYNEQFF. The full variable domain, its missing parts supplied by reference TRBV7-2 and TRBJ2-1, is GAGVSQSPSNKVTEKGKDVELRCDPISGHTALYWYRQSLGQGLEFLIYFQGNSAPDKSGLPSDRFSAERTGGSVSTLTIQRTQQEDSAVYLCASSLFGGAPYNEQFFGPGTRLTVL.

The gene calls are TRBV20-1 and TRBJ1-4; 10 bases map to TRBD1. V was pared by 6 bases and J by 0 bases, with 7 bases of the junction left unmatched. CDR1 is DFQATT, CDR2 SNEGSKA, per germline (reference sequence). The CDR3 is 16 amino acids. The CDR3, as DNA: TGCAGTGCCCTCGACAGGGGGCATCCAACTAATGAAAAACTGTTTTTT. Translating gives CSALDRGHPTNEKLFF.

This chain's CDR3 is CATSAAGVQETQYF. CDR3 nucleotide sequence: TGTGCCACCAGTGCAGCGGGGGTCCAAGAGACCCAGTACTTC. This chain uses TRBV24-1 with TRBJ2-5; TRBD2 matches 8 bases. Germline V lookup: CDR1 KGHDR, CDR2 SFDVKD. The V segment lost 5 bases and the J segment 1 base; nucleotides outside the gene matches: 2. The CDR3 is 14 residues long.

This clonotype was recorded a few times. The chain uses TRBV6-1 and TRBJ2-1, with D unclear. The CDR3 consists of 11 residues. Germline values: CDR1 MNHNS, CDR2 SASEGT. The V and J ends lost 7 bases and 5 bases respectively, with 6 bases between them. The CDR3 bases are TGTGCCAGCATGTTGAACAATGAGCAGTTCTTC. It yields the protein CASMLNNEQFF.

In nucleotides, the CDR3 is TGTGCCATGGGTGGGGTCTATGGCTACACCTTC. It codes for CAMGGVYGYTF. The chain is built from TRBV10-3 and TRBJ1-2; D remains ambiguous. CDR3 size: 11 residues. CDR1 is ENHRY, CDR2 SYGVKD, per germline. Trimming cost V 9 bases and J 4 bases, with 9 bases left between them.

This clonotype came up many times. The rearrangement links TRBV10-3 to TRBJ2-7; D assignment may be TRBD1 or TRBD2 (5 bases each). The CDR3 is 14 residues long. The V and J ends lost 0 bases and 3 bases respectively, with 9 bases between them. Per germline, CDR1 ENHRY and CDR2 SYGVKD. The CDR3: CAISESPGSYEQYF. In DNA form, the CDR3 reads TGTGCCATCAGTGAGTCGCCAGGGAGCTACGAGCAGTACTTC.

The genes are TRBV7-6 and TRBJ2-7, with 7 bases identical to TRBD1. The length of the CDR3 is 15 residues. Germline CDR1 is SGHVS and CDR2 is FNYEAQ. V lost 5 bases to trimming and J lost 5 bases; unmatched junction nucleotides: 12. CDR3 bases: TGTGCCAGCAGCCTGAGGGGGACAGTACGTAACGAGCAGTACTTC. Residues: CASSLRGTVRNEQYF.

This clonotype has a handful of counts. The CDR3 sequence: CASSGRIPHEQYF. The CDR3, as DNA: TGTGCCAGCAGTGGGCGAATCCCGCACGAGCAGTACTTC. V gene TRBV25-1 combines with J gene TRBJ2-7, with no clear D. Trimming cost V 4 bases and J 5 bases, with 12 bases left between them. The germline gives CDR1 MGHDK, CDR2 SYGVNS. The CDR3 extends over 13 amino acids.

This clonotype came up many times. J is TRBJ2-4 and V is TRBV12-3 or TRBV12-4, with D possibly TRBD1 on 5 matching bases. V was clipped by 1 base and J by 1 base, with 11 bases between them. This CDR3 contains 16 residues. The CDR3 DNA is TGTGCCAGCAGTTTAGAGGGGAAGAGGGCCAAAAACATTCAGTACTTC. It codes for CASSLEGKRAKNIQYF.

The chain links TRBV11-3 to TRBJ2-5; 7 nucleotides agree with TRBD2. Per germline, CDR1 SGHNT and CDR2 YENEEA. V shed 5 bases, J shed 1 base, and the junction held 4 bases outside the gene matches. The CDR3 is 14 amino acids. CDR3 loop: CASSGDYPQETQYF. CDR3 DNA: TGTGCCAGCAGCGGGGACTACCCCCAAGAGACCCAGTACTTC. Filled out from reference TRBV11-3 and TRBJ2-5, the complete variable domain reads EAGVVQSPRYKIIEKKQPVAFWCNPISGHNTLYWYLQNLGQGPELLIRYENEEAVDDSQLPKDRFSAERLKGVDSTLKIQPAELGDSAVYLCASSGDYPQETQYFGPGTRLLVL.

This clonotype was seen repeatedly, ten times or more. The gene calls are TRBV12-3 or TRBV12-4 and TRBJ2-7, with TRBD1 matching 8 bases. The CDR3 length is 15 residues. The junction had 5 bases not matched to a gene; V was cut back by 4 bases and J by 0 bases. In DNA form, the CDR3 reads TGTGCCAGCAGTTCCGGAGACAGGGGCTCCTACGAGCAGTACTTC. Translating it yields CASSSGDRGSYEQYF.